Included here is one T cell receptor (beta chain) sequence, with context. Antigen: not known. A much more abundant neighbour one base away suggests this may be a read error. An absence of ophthalmopathy progression within 18 months meant stable Graves' hyperthyroidism. CDR1 and CDR2 from the germline V gene are SGHRS and YFSETQ. CDR3 size: 14 residues. This sample was taken from a study of T cells in Graves' hyperthyroidism and ophthalmopathy. Amplification targeted TCR beta CDR3 regions from RNA transcripts. The HTBI primer set was used in a first-round RT-PCR of the TCR CDR3. TCRdb processed the multiplex PCR reads anew with MiXCR; each CDR3 protein has one entry. This table has 300,000 to 400,000 distinct CDR3 sequences, 15% to 20% appearing once. Study-level points and caveats: Blood held most thyroid clonotypes expanded above 0.001 frequency.

The specimen sequenced was blood. This chain links TRBV5-1 with TRBJ2-7; tentatively, D is TRBD1 (6 bases). The sequence was obtained from a woman aged 45-59 years with Graves' hyperthyroidism. CDR3 residues: CVSSLSGHPYEQYF. The CDR3 coding sequence is TGCGTCAGCAGCTTGTCGGGACACCCCTACGAGCAGTACTTC. The variable domain in full, with the rest retrieved from reference TRBV5-1 and TRBJ2-7, is KAGVTQTPRYLIKTRGQQVTLSCSPISGHRSVSWYQQTPGQGLQFLFEYFSETQRNKGNFPGRFSGRQFSNSRSEMNVSTLELGDSALYLCVSSLSGHPYEQYFGPGTRLTVT.